This T cell receptor beta chain was sequenced during a study of T cell repertoires in cytomegalovirus infection. This clonotype was detected once. Antigen unknown. The germline V gene encodes CDR1 ENHRY and CDR2 SYGVKD. V lost 11 bases to trimming and J lost 1 base; unmatched junction nucleotides: 5. CDR3 length: 13 residues. One entry per CDR3 protein results from TCRdb running MiXCR on the reads. The sample holds 570,000 or so distinct CDR3 sequences, 35% to 50% seen once. The chain joins TRBV10-3 to TRBJ2-5; TRBD2 matches 9 bases. The material sequenced was cultured PBMCs, taken from culture after CMV antigen stimulation. The receptor comes from a human donor in good health (CMV status not recorded). Some clones in this sample may be carry-over from other donors' samples. The CDR3: CASRLAAQETQYF. The CDR3 bases are TGTGCCTCTAGACTAGCGGCCCAAGAGACCCAGTACTTC.